The 28 T cell receptor beta chains below were found in one sample sequenced in a study of T-cell reconstitution after alpha-beta-depleted transplantation in children. Construction of the TCRbeta library involved unique molecular identifiers. TCRdb passed the PCR reads through MiXCR, listing each CDR3 protein once. The sample has about 540,000 distinct CDR3 sequences, about 18% seen once. The sample in question was PBMCs from the stem cell graft donor, obtained from the stem cell graft. The receptors were gathered from a human donor who donated a stem cell graft to a child with acute lymphoblastic leukemia.

The chain uses TRBV4-1 and TRBJ2-3; 7 bases match TRBD2. After removal of 5 bases from V and 0 bases from J, the junction contained 5 bases not matched to a gene. Germline V gene lookup returns CDR1 MGHRA and CDR2 YSYEKL. The CDR3 runs 15 residues. The CDR3 spells CASSYSGLSTDTQYF. Written as DNA, the CDR3 is TGCGCCAGCAGCTATAGCGGGCTAAGCACAGATACGCAGTATTTT.

This sequence joins TRBV6-2 or TRBV6-3 and TRBJ2-3; 7 nucleotides agree with TRBD2. CDR1 is MNHEY, CDR2 SVGEGT, per germline. The CDR3 totals 18 residues. V shed 0 bases and J 3 bases; nucleotides not matched to a gene: 12. In DNA, the CDR3 is TGTGCCAGCAGTTACTCGATACAGGACGGGGGGTCGACAGATACGCAGTATTTT. It translates to CASSYSIQDGGSTDTQYF.

V is TRBV12-3 or TRBV12-4 and J is TRBJ2-7; D gene uncertain. The CDR3 contains 14 residues. Trimming pared 6 bases from V and 8 bases from J, leaving 20 bases between. The CDR3 reads CASSPTVQRRKQYF. Written as DNA, the CDR3 is TGTGCCAGCAGCCCTACCGTACAGAGACGTAAGCAGTACTTC.

The V call is TRBV29-1, the J call TRBJ1-1, with D tentatively TRBD1 (6 bases). V was cut by 6 bases and J by 1 base, with 12 bases left in between. This CDR3 spans 13 amino acids. The germline V gene has CDR1 SQVTM and CDR2 ANQGSEA. CDR3 nucleotide sequence: TGCAGCGTGCTTGAGACAGGGAACACTGAAGCTTTCTTT. This encodes CSVLETGNTEAFF.

The rearrangement uses TRBV12-3 or TRBV12-4 and TRBJ2-1; D is undetermined. Trimming stripped 7 bases from V and 6 bases from J, with 19 bases between. CDR3 length equals 15 residues. CDR3 in amino acids: CASTLLPSPSNEQFF. In nucleotides, the CDR3 is TGTGCCAGCACGCTCCTACCCTCCCCGTCCAATGAGCAGTTCTTC.

This chain joins TRBV5-5 and TRBJ1-1, with 7 bases identical to TRBD1. J was trimmed by 5 bases and V by 2 bases; bases with no gene match: 9. The CDR3 contains 15 residues. The germline gives CDR1 SGHKS, CDR2 YYEKEE (reference sequence). CDR3 residues: CASSFTGADWTEAFF. In nucleotides, the CDR3 is TGTGCCAGCAGCTTTACAGGGGCGGATTGGACTGAAGCTTTCTTT.

This clonotype turned up a few times. This chain joins TRBV15 and TRBJ1-3; TRBD1 might be the D (6 bases). V lost 0 bases to trimming and J lost 4 bases, with 16 bases between them. The germline V gene encodes CDR1 LNHNV and CDR2 YYDKDF (reference sequence). This CDR3 has 17 residues. For the CDR3, the DNA is TGTGCCACCAGCAGAGATCATGACCGGGGGCCGGGAAACACCATATATTTT. This sequence encodes CATSRDHDRGPGNTIYF.

This clonotype came up a few times. The J gene is TRBJ1-2, the V gene TRBV29-1; the match to TRBD1 covers 10 bases. The junction had 8 bases not matched to a gene; V was cut back by 0 bases and J by 4 bases. Germline values: CDR1 SQVTM, CDR2 ANQGSEA. This CDR3 is 16 amino acids long. CDR3 DNA sequence: TGCAGCGTTGAAGAAGCGACAGGGGGCCCTGGCTATGGCTACACCTTC. It codes for CSVEEATGGPGYGYTF.

This clonotype was detected a few times. The rearrangement uses TRBV7-6 and TRBJ2-2; the D is unclear. This CDR3 comprises 13 residues. The V end lost 1 base, the J end lost 11 bases, and 11 bases lay between the germline ends. Germline V CDR1 and CDR2: SGHVS, FNYEAQ. The CDR3 region is CASSLDPVGELFF. The DNA for the CDR3 is TGTGCCAGCAGCTTAGATCCTGTCGGTGAGCTGTTTTTT.

This CDR3 is CASSVARKGIGGYTF. DNA for the CDR3: TGTGCCAGCAGCGTAGCTAGGAAAGGGATAGGTGGCTACACCTTC. V and J are TRBV9 and TRBJ1-2; no definite D call. Germline V gives CDR1 SGDLS, CDR2 YYNGEE. Trimming removed 0 bases from V and 7 bases from J, with 16 bases in between. The CDR3 sequence is 15 residues long. Variable domain in full (rest from reference TRBV9 and TRBJ1-2): DSGVTQTPKHLITATGQRVTLRCSPRSGDLSVYWYQQSLDQGLQFLIQYYNGEERAKGNILERFSAQQFPDLHSELNLSSLELGDSALYFCASSVARKGIGGYTFGSGTRLTVV.

This clonotype was detected only a few times. V and J are TRBV7-6 and TRBJ1-6, with unresolved D. The V gene's germline CDR1 is SGHVS and CDR2 FNYEAQ. Trimming removed 5 bases from V and 5 bases from J, with 10 bases in between. The length of the CDR3 is 14 residues. The CDR3 loop is CASSVSADNSPLHF. The CDR3 region has the DNA TGTGCCAGCAGCGTCAGCGCCGATAATTCACCCCTCCACTTT.

The rearrangement links TRBV4-1 to TRBJ1-1; maybe TRBD1 (6 bases). Trimming took 0 bases from V and 4 from J, leaving 18 bases between them. This CDR3 region has 17 residues. The germline V gene has CDR1 MGHRA and CDR2 YSYEKL. CDR3 in DNA: TGCGCCAGCAGCCAAGAATCGTTGGGGGGCAGGGGCACTGAAGCTTTCTTT. Its protein product is CASSQESLGGRGTEAFF.

The rearrangement joins TRBV7-2 to TRBJ2-2, with D possibly matching TRBD2 (6 bases). Germline V gene sequence: CDR1 SGHTA, CDR2 FQGNSA. Trimming took 1 base from V and 2 from J, leaving 11 bases between them. This CDR3 region has 16 residues. The CDR3 reads CASSLESGLNTGELFF. For the CDR3, the DNA is TGTGCCAGCAGCTTAGAATCGGGACTCAACACCGGGGAGCTGTTTTTT. The variable domain in full, with the rest retrieved from reference TRBV7-2 and TRBJ2-2, is GAGVSQSPSNKVTEKGKDVELRCDPISGHTALYWYRQSLGQGLEFLIYFQGNSAPDKSGLPSDRFSAERTGGSVSTLTIQRTQQEDSAVYLCASSLESGLNTGELFFGEGSRLTVL.

The gene calls are TRBV6-5 and TRBJ1-1; no clear D gene. The germline V and J ends were trimmed by 0 bases and 0 bases, with 11 bases remaining between them. The CDR3 sequence is 16 residues long. Germline assignment: CDR1 MNHEY and CDR2 SVGAGI. In DNA form, the CDR3 reads TGTGCCAGCAGTTACTCGATAGGCACCTTGAACACTGAAGCTTTCTTT. Protein sequence: CASSYSIGTLNTEAFF.

This chain uses TRBV7-3 with TRBJ2-1, with TRBD2 matching 14 bases. CDR3 size: 17 residues. Per the germline V gene, CDR1 is SGHTA and CDR2 is FQGTGA. V shed 2 bases, J shed 12 bases, and the junction held 12 bases outside the gene matches. The CDR3 DNA sequence: TGTGCCAGCAGCTTATCAGGGACTAGCGGGAGTATTGGTGGGCAGTTCTTC. Residues: CASSLSGTSGSIGGQFF.

This clonotype has a handful of counts. The gene calls are TRBV15 and TRBJ2-2; D tentatively fits TRBD1 or TRBD2 (5 bases each). V lost 5 bases and J lost 4, with 11 bases in between. CDR1 and CDR2 from the germline V gene are LNHNV and YYDKDF (reference sequence). CDR3 size: 14 residues. The CDR3 nucleotides are TGTGCCACCAGCGAGGGGCCGGGCACCGGGGAGCTGTTTTTT. It is translated as CATSEGPGTGELFF.

This chain uses TRBV27 with TRBJ2-5; 8 bases agree with TRBD1. V was clipped by 6 bases and J by 4 bases; unmatched bases: 1. Germline-derived CDR1 and CDR2 are MNHEY and SMNVEV (reference sequence). CDR3 length equals 12 residues. CDR3 sequence (DNA): TGTGCCAGCAGCGGGACAGGAGAGACCCAGTACTTC. It specifies CASSGTGETQYF.

The V and J genes are TRBV6-1 and TRBJ2-7; 7 positions agree with TRBD1. J gave up 4 bases and V 11 bases, and 14 bases lay outside the gene matches. The CDR3 is 14 residues long. From germline, CDR1 is MNHNS and CDR2 SASEGT. The CDR3 here is CASQPGQREYEQYF. CDR3 bases: TGTGCCTCTCAACCGGGACAGAGGGAGTACGAGCAGTACTTC.

The gene calls are TRBV6-1 and TRBJ2-1, with D perhaps assigned TRBD1 or TRBD2 (5 bases each). Per germline, CDR1 MNHNS and CDR2 SASEGT. The CDR3 has 17 amino acids. V lost 5 bases to trimming and J lost 0 bases, with 17 bases between them. CDR3 in DNA: TGTGCCAGCAGTCAATTCCGGGCAGGGAGCTCCTACAATGAGCAGTTCTTC. Translation: CASSQFRAGSSYNEQFF.

V usage is TRBV19 and J usage is TRBJ1-2, with 10 nucleotides matching TRBD1. From germline, CDR1 is LNHDA and CDR2 SQIVND (reference sequence). The CDR3 spans 17 residues. With V trimmed by 5 bases and J by 1 base, 10 bases remained unmatched. The CDR3 sequence: CASSPTGRTGGNYGYTF. CDR3 in DNA: TGTGCCAGTAGTCCAACGGGAAGGACAGGGGGTAACTATGGCTACACCTTC.

This clonotype came up once. This chain joins TRBV12-3 or TRBV12-4 and TRBJ2-1; D is unclear. Trimming removed 8 bases from V and 7 bases from J, with 12 bases in between. The CDR3 runs 12 residues. The CDR3: CASRDWINEQFF. In DNA, the CDR3 is TGTGCCAGCCGTGACTGGATTAATGAGCAGTTCTTC.

The chain has TRBV30 and TRBJ1-1, with D possibly matching TRBD1 (6 bases). Trimming stripped 0 bases from V and 1 base from J, with 9 bases between. The CDR3 is 14 residues long. From germline, CDR1 is GTSNPN and CDR2 SVGIG (reference sequence). CDR3 coding DNA: TGTGCCTGGAGTGTTTGGGGGCCGAACACTGAAGCTTTCTTT. It specifies CAWSVWGPNTEAFF.

This clonotype was counted a few times. The genes are TRBV27 and TRBJ1-6; D is uncertain. The germline CDR1 and CDR2 sequences are MNHEY and SMNVEV (reference sequence). The length of the CDR3 is 14 residues. V lost 3 bases and J lost 9, with 12 bases in between. The CDR3 nucleotides are TGTGCCAGCAGTTTGGATTTCCCGGGTTCACCCCTCCACTTT. This sequence encodes CASSLDFPGSPLHF.

The V and J genes are TRBV27 and TRBJ2-1; no reliable D call. The germline CDR1 and CDR2 sequences are MNHEY and SMNVEV (reference sequence). V dropped 2 bases and J dropped 9 bases, with 8 bases sitting between them. This CDR3 has 12 amino acids. CDR3 sequence (DNA): TGTGCCAGCAGTTTAACCCTAACTGAGCAGTTCTTC. It encodes CASSLTLTEQFF.

The V gene is TRBV20-1, the J gene TRBJ2-3; tentatively, D is TRBD1 (5 bases). The ends were cut back, 4 bases at V and 3 bases at J, with 11 bases in the middle. This CDR3 has 13 residues. CDR1 DFQATT and CDR2 SNEGSKA come from the germline V gene (reference sequence). The CDR3 loop is CSATTGRTDTQYF. CDR3 sequence (DNA): TGCAGTGCTACAACAGGTAGAACAGATACGCAGTATTTT.

The gene calls are TRBV5-6 and TRBJ2-1, with 10 bases fitting TRBD2. The V gene end was trimmed by 1 base and the J gene end by 11 bases; junction bases not matched to a gene: 9. The CDR3 has 15 residues. Per germline, CDR1 SGHDT and CDR2 YYEEEE. Written as DNA, the CDR3 is TGTGCCAGCAGCTTGAGTGGGACTAGCGTTGACAAGCAGTTCTTC. This codes for CASSLSGTSVDKQFF.

The chain recombines TRBV9 with TRBJ2-7; TRBD1 matches at 7 bases. V trimming: 5 bases; J trimming: 3 bases; junction bases outside the gene matches: 11. CDR1 is SGDLS, CDR2 YYNGEE, per germline. This CDR3 is built from 15 residues. The CDR3 coding sequence is TGTGCCAGCAGTCACGGGACAGTGGAGGACTACGAGCAGTACTTC. Its translation is CASSHGTVEDYEQYF.

The chain combines TRBV29-1 with TRBJ2-5; D is uncertain. The germline gives CDR1 SQVTM, CDR2 ANQGSEA. This CDR3 has 12 residues. Trimming shortened V by 1 base and J by 3 bases, and 6 bases separated the two germline ends. The CDR3 coding sequence is TGCAGCGTTGAAGCCGCAAAAGAGACCCAGTACTTC. Translation gives CSVEAAKETQYF.